The entry that follows covers one T cell receptor beta chain sequence. No antigen is known for it. Per-base quality was not reported, and no clone a single base away is much larger than it. The data belong to a study of shared clonotypes between healthy human individuals (dated by TCRdb to 2018 to 2021). Turning to the overall study: The cohort included a few men and a couple of women between 18 and 49 years of age. For each donor, three plates each were used for CD4 naive and CD4 memory, two plates were used for CD8 naive, and one plate was used for CD8 memory. To estimate repertoire size and how much clonotypes are shared between individuals, the study performed deep sequencing of blood TCR repertoires from a few healthy adults. To increase sequencing depth and limit assay-specific biases, TCR repertoire library preparation and sequencing were carried out by different laboratories using diverse techniques. Between about 0.85 and 8.9 billion PBMCs per donor were obtained by leukapheresis. The paper as a whole reports these results and caveats: Roughly 5% of naive CD4, 3.5% of naive CD8, around 2.3% of memory CD4, and 0.35% to 0.5% of memory CD8 clonotypes were shared across several donors. Compared with non-shared clonotypes, the clonotypes found in all four sorted-subset donors had higher generation probabilities. Only blood was sampled, and tissue TCR repertoires likely differ from those in blood. Based on pairwise subsampling, the degree of clonotype sharing among donors was expected to be affected by sequencing depth. Even with the large sequencing depth, rarefaction of the sorted-subset datasets indicated that sequencing was incomplete. Because the study included a small number of donors, the genetic and exposure-history diversity represented was limited. Naive subsets generally had larger estimated clonotype richness than memory subsets did.

Using the deep immunoSEQ assay, multiplex PCR amplified TCR CDR3 regions from genomic DNA. Extracted genomic DNA from each cell subset was spread evenly across all wells of several immunoSEQ 96-well plates, with each plate serving as a replicate. Each replicate PCR for sorted subsets received about 200 ng genomic DNA, equal to about 30,000 T cell genomes. The purified libraries were quantified using a Qubit 3.0 fluorometer, sized with a Bioanalyzer 2100, and then quantified again using the KAPA Library Quantification kit. Every immunoSEQ 96-well plate was sequenced on a dedicated single-read 150-cycle Illumina NextSeq 550 flow cell. Processing in the source paper ran as follows. Because the immunoSEQ output included only junctional sequences and no quality scores, the filtering could not be the same as the filtering used for full-length reads. To assign V/J genes and CDR3, sequences were annotated using PyIR, a Python wrapper for IgBLAST v1.9, with IMGT germline references. Reads were filtered out if the reads had weak V/J assignments (E-value above 1e-6), no CDR3, stop codons, out-of-frame junctions, or ambiguous translated residues. V3J clonotypes were defined by identical inferred V gene, J gene, and CDR3 amino acid sequence. The percentage overlap between two repertoires was calculated by dividing the number of shared unique clonotypes by the size of the smaller repertoire. Repertoire richness was assessed with RTK rarefaction, the Chao1 estimator, and Recon v2.1 estimates of unobserved clonotypes. Generation probabilities were computed with OLGA for all TCRbeta clonotypes obtained by the gDNA method from a few donors. TCRdb stores this immuneACCESS table with in-frame sequences only. Part of the clones is absent; in the studies checked, under half of the shortfall reflects unresolved V genes, and no reason is known for the rest. That table furnishes V, J and clone size, whereas the DNA furnished D and trimming. This sample holds 1.5 million to 1.9 million clones; 95% to 99% were observed only once. The ten largest clones represent about 0.4% of the sample.

From the cysteine up to the phenylalanine, the CDR3 has a length of 13 residues. Kept here is only the CDR3 DNA, which spans 39 bases and is read in frame from base 1. V lost 7 bases and J lost 5 bases; the stretch between them is 12 bases long. CDR1 MDHEN and CDR2 SYDVKM are derived from the germline V gene. The donors were healthy, HIV-negative adults who had no recently reported acute infections or vaccinations. Only Caucasian adults living in Nashville, Tennessee, USA were represented among the donors. CD4+ T cells were enriched by magnetic negative selection; naive cells were then positively selected on CD45RA, and the negative fraction formed the memory subset. Blood was collected by leukapheresis, and PBMCs were isolated by Ficoll-Histopaque density gradient centrifugation and then cryopreserved in liquid nitrogen vapor phase. Purity and quantity of every magnetically sorted T cell population were checked by analytical flow cytometry. From each sorted fraction, genomic DNA was isolated and quantified by UV absorbance on a Nanodrop 2000c.

The chain was built from TRBV28 and TRBJ1-3, and perhaps TRBD1 as D gene, on 5 matching bases. Sequenced: naive CD4+ T cells sorted from blood. The meaning of the sample's cell subset or site label: CD45RA+ positively selected. The source is a man aged 25 to 45 in good health. The CDR3 has the sequence CASTPGLRNTIYF. The nucleotide sequence is given as TGTGCCAGCACGCCGGGGCTTCGAAACACCATATATTTT.